This T cell receptor (beta chain) stems from a study of T cell responses to AZD1222 COVID-19 vaccine. Study as a whole: Second doses at about 4 or about 12 weeks were pooled.

The length of the CDR3 is 15 residues. After removal of 4 bases from V and 3 bases from J, the junction contained 6 bases not matched to a gene. Germline values: CDR1 SGHKS, CDR2 YYEKEE (reference sequence). The table came from immunoSEQ multiplex PCR; TCRdb's copy has only in-frame clones and leaves some out. The table lists 150,000 to 200,000 clones, over 85% of them singletons. Specimen: peripheral blood, collected on day 0 of AZD1222 vaccination. The sequence was obtained from an adult in good health. The chain has TRBV5-5 and TRBJ2-7; 11 bases agree with TRBD2. The CDR3 here is CASSVGLAELYEQYF. The CDR3 nucleotides are TGTGCCAGCAGCGTGGGACTAGCGGAACTCTACGAGCAGTACTTC.